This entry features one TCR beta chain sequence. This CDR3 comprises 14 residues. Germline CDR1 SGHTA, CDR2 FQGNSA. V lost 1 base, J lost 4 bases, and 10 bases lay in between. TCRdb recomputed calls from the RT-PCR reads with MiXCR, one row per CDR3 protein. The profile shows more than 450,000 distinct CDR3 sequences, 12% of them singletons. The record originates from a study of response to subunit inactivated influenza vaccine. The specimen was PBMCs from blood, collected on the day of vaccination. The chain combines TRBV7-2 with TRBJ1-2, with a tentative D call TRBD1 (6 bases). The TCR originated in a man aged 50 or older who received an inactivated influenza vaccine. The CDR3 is CASSLVGGGYGYTF. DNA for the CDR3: TGTGCCAGCAGCTTAGTGGGAGGGGGCTATGGCTACACCTTC.